The 17 T cell receptor beta chains below come from one sample, sequenced in a study of CD8 T cells in ankylosing spondylitis. TCRdb fed the 5' RACE reads into MiXCR, producing one record per CDR3 protein. The data contain roughly 120,000 distinct CDR3 sequences, around 15% of them singletons. Sequenced material: blood, either unsorted or a sorted T cell fraction (not recorded which). The receptors originated from a female donor with ankylosing spondylitis or in good health (not recorded which).

This clonotype was detected a few times. One junction end does not reproduce the germline sequence, and a read error may be involved. The chain uses TRBV20-1 and TRBJ2-5, with 9 bases lining up with TRBD2. CDR1 is DFQATT and CDR2 is SNEGSKA in the germline V gene (reference sequence). The length of the CDR3 is 15 residues. The CDR3 region has the DNA TGCAGTGCTAGTCCGATGACTAGCGGCCAAGGGACCCAGTACTTC. Protein: CSASPMTSGQGTQYF.

This clonotype came up a few times. V is TRBV18 and J is TRBJ2-3, with D possibly matching TRBD2 (5 bases). V was clipped by 10 bases and J by 3 bases, with 11 bases between them. The CDR3 runs to 12 residues. The germline V gene has CDR1 KGHSH and CDR2 LQKENI. CDR3 nucleotide sequence: TGTGCCACCCACGGGGAGACAGATACGCAGTATTTT. It encodes CATHGETDTQYF.

Ten or more counts support this clonotype. The chain has TRBV5-1 and TRBJ2-2; perhaps TRBD2 as D (5 bases). In germline, CDR1 is SGHRS, CDR2 YFSETQ. V was pared by 5 bases and J by 7 bases, with 9 bases between. This CDR3 contains 12 residues. CDR3 nucleotides: TGCGCCAGCAGGGGGAGTGACGGGGAGCTGTTTTTT. Its protein is CASRGSDGELFF.

This clonotype was observed many times. V usage is TRBV20-1 and J usage is TRBJ2-1; a weak D match, TRBD2 (6 bases). CDR1 is DFQATT and CDR2 is SNEGSKA in the germline V gene (reference sequence). The V end lost 6 bases, the J end lost 3 bases, and 12 bases lay between the germline ends. The CDR3 is made up of 13 amino acids. The chain's CDR3 is CSAPMGGYNEQFF. The CDR3 DNA reads as TGCAGTGCCCCAATGGGGGGCTACAATGAGCAGTTCTTC.

The rearrangement uses TRBV4-2 and TRBJ2-7; 10 bases agree with TRBD1. Germline-derived CDR1 and CDR2 are LGHNA and YNFKEQ. Losses at the gene ends were 2 bases for V and 5 bases for J; bases not matched to a gene: 6. The CDR3 runs to 15 residues. The CDR3 is CASSQPGQGYDEQYF. CDR3 bases: TGTGCCAGCAGCCAACCGGGACAGGGGTACGACGAGCAGTACTTC.

This clonotype was seen repeatedly, ten times or more. This chain links TRBV25-1 with TRBJ2-5; a possible D gene is TRBD2 (6 bases). The germline V gene encodes CDR1 MGHDK and CDR2 SYGVNS. This CDR3 comprises 13 residues. Between the trimmed V and J ends, which lost 7 bases and 5 bases, there was a span of 14 bases. This chain's CDR3 is CASTRGLSETQYF. CDR3 nucleotides: TGTGCCAGCACAAGGGGACTGTCGGAGACCCAGTACTTC.

The chain's CDR3 is CASSLGSGGINEQFF. In DNA form, the CDR3 reads TGTGCCAGCAGCTTGGGCAGCGGGGGGATCAATGAGCAGTTCTTC. The chain recombines TRBV7-9 with TRBJ2-1; TRBD2 agrees at 9 bases. Germline CDR1 reads SEHNR; CDR2 reads FQNEAQ (reference sequence). The CDR3 extends over 15 amino acids. Unmatched junction bases numbered 6, after V lost 3 bases and J lost 6 bases.

This clonotype came up a few times. The gene calls are TRBV14 and TRBJ1-5; D ambiguous. Germline values: CDR1 SGHDN, CDR2 FVKESK. There are 12 residues in the CDR3. Trimming took off 3 bases at V and 10 bases at J, with 10 bases between the two ends. The CDR3 bases are TGTGCCAGCAGCCAGTCTTACGGTCCCCAGCATTTT. Translated, it gives CASSQSYGPQHF.

This clonotype was counted between two and nine times. The chain recombines TRBV20-1 with TRBJ2-1, with 7 nucleotides matching TRBD2. Trimming cost V 4 bases and J 2 bases; bases outside gene matches: 5. The CDR3 runs to 14 residues. CDR1 DFQATT and CDR2 SNEGSKA come from the germline V gene (reference sequence). The CDR3 DNA reads TGCAGTGCTATATCCCTAGCGGCCTACAATGAGCAGTTCTTC. It specifies CSAISLAAYNEQFF.

This clonotype was recorded many times. The DNA of the CDR3 is TGCAGCGGGGGACTAGCGGGAGATGAGCAGTTCTTC. Protein product: CSGGLAGDEQFF. V gene TRBV29-1 combines with J gene TRBJ2-1, with TRBD2 matching 14 bases. The CDR3 length is 12 residues. J was trimmed by 8 bases and V by 7 bases; bases with no gene match: 1. The germline CDR1 and CDR2 sequences are SQVTM and ANQGSEA.

This clonotype was recorded many times. The rearrangement links TRBV5-1 to TRBJ1-3, with D unclear. The V gene's germline CDR1 is SGHRS and CDR2 YFSETQ. The CDR3 totals 14 residues. Trimming took 0 bases from V and 0 from J, leaving 4 bases between them. The CDR3 DNA follows: TGCGCCAGCAGCTTGGAGAGCTCTGGAAACACCATATATTTT. It encodes CASSLESSGNTIYF.

The V gene is TRBV10-3, the J gene TRBJ2-7; 7 bases align to TRBD1. This CDR3 comprises 15 residues. The germline gives CDR1 ENHRY, CDR2 SYGVKD. V dropped 6 bases and J dropped 3; count of bases not matched to a gene: 11. The CDR3 DNA sequence: TGTGCCATCAGGTTCGACAGGGCCCTAGTCTACGAGCAGTACTTC. It yields the protein CAIRFDRALVYEQYF.

The sample holds many counts of this clonotype. In DNA form, the CDR3 reads TGTGCCAGCCGGACGGCCTCTGGAAACACCATATATTTT. As protein: CASRTASGNTIYF. This sequence joins TRBV6-1 and TRBJ1-3; the D is unclear. Trimming removed 8 bases at V and 0 bases at J, with 8 bases between. The V gene's germline CDR1 is MNHNS and CDR2 SASEGT. The CDR3 length is 13 residues.

There are many counts of this clonotype. This sequence joins TRBV27 and TRBJ1-6, with unresolved D. CDR1 and CDR2 (germline): MNHEY, SMNVEV (reference sequence). This CDR3 comprises 14 residues. V was shortened by 3 bases and J by 8 bases, with 11 bases between the two germline ends. The CDR3 sequence: CASSLSTAYSPLHF. The CDR3 region has the DNA TGTGCCAGCAGTTTGTCTACAGCATATTCACCCCTCCACTTT.

The chain combines TRBV7-2 with TRBJ2-1; D is ambiguous. The CDR3 length is 13 residues. The germline V gene encodes CDR1 SGHTA and CDR2 FQGNSA. The V end lost 1 base, the J end lost 6 bases, and 7 bases lay between the germline ends. The CDR3 DNA reads as TGTGCCAGCAGCTTAGACAAGGGCAATGAGCAGTTCTTC. Its translation is CASSLDKGNEQFF.

This clonotype was observed many times. In DNA form, the CDR3 reads TGTGCCAGCAGTACCGCCACTGAAGCTTTCTTT. It translates to CASSTATEAFF. V and J are TRBV6-6 and TRBJ1-1; D call uncertain. This CDR3 is 11 amino acids long. Between the trimmed V and J ends, which lost 5 bases and 4 bases, there was a span of 5 bases. Germline CDR1 and CDR2: MNHNY and SVGAGI (reference sequence).

The chain employs TRBV5-1 and TRBJ2-1, with TRBD1 matching over 7 bases. CDR3 length: 17 residues. Germline assignment: CDR1 SGHRS and CDR2 YFSETQ. The trim removed 0 bases at V and 2 bases at J, leaving 8 bases unmatched. The CDR3 sequence is CASSLGDRVLAYNEQFF. In DNA, the CDR3 is TGCGCCAGCAGCTTGGGTGACAGGGTCTTAGCCTACAATGAGCAGTTCTTC. Variable domain in full (rest from reference TRBV5-1 and TRBJ2-1): KAGVTQTPRYLIKTRGQQVTLSCSPISGHRSVSWYQQTPGQGLQFLFEYFSETQRNKGNFPGRFSGRQFSNSRSEMNVSTLELGDSALYLCASSLGDRVLAYNEQFFGPGTRLTVL.